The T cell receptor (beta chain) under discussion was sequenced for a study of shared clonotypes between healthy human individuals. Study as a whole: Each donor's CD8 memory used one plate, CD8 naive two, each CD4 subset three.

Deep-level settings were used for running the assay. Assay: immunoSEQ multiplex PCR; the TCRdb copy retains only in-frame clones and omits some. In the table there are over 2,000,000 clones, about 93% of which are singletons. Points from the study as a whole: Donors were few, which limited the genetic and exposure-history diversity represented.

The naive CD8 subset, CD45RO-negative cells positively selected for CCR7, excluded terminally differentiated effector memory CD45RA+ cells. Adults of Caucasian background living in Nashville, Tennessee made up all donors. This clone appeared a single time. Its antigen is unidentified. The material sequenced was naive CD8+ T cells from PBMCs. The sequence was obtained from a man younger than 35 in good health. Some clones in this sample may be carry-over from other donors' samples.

The CDR3 loop is CASSYGGGYSYEQYF. CDR3 nucleotide sequence: TGTGCCAGCAGTTACGGCGGGGGATACTCCTACGAGCAGTACTTC. This sequence joins TRBV6-5 and TRBJ2-7; TRBD2 matches at 7 bases. J gave up 0 bases and V 2 bases, and 4 bases lay outside the gene matches. Looked up from germline, CDR1 is MNHEY and CDR2 is SVGAGI. There are 15 residues in the CDR3.